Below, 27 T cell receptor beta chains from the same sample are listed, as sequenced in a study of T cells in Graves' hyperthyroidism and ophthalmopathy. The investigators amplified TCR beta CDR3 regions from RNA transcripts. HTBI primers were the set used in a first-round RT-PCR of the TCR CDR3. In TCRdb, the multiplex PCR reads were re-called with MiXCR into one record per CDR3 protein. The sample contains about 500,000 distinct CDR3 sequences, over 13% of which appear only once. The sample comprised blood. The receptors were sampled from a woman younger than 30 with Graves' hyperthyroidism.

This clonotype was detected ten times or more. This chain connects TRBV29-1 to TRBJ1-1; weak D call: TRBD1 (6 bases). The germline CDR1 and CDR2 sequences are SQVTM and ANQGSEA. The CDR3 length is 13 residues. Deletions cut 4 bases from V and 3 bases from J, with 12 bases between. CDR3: CSVARGPDTEAFF. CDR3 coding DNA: TGCAGCGTTGCCAGGGGCCCTGACACTGAAGCTTTCTTT.

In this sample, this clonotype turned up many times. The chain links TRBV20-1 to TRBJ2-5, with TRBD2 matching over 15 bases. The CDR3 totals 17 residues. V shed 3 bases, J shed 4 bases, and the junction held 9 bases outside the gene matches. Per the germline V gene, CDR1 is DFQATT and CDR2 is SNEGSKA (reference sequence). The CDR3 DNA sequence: TGCAGTGCTAGTGGACTAGCGGGAGGGCCGGTAAGAGAGACCCAGTACTTC. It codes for CSASGLAGGPVRETQYF.

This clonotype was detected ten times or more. The CDR3 DNA follows: TGTGCCAGCATGCAGACAGGGAACACTGAAGCTTTCTTT. This encodes CASMQTGNTEAFF. V and J are TRBV2 and TRBJ1-1; D perhaps matches TRBD1 (6 bases). V dropped 7 bases and J dropped 1 base, with 10 bases sitting between them. Germline loops: CDR1 SNHLY, CDR2 FYNNEI. This CDR3 spans 13 amino acids.

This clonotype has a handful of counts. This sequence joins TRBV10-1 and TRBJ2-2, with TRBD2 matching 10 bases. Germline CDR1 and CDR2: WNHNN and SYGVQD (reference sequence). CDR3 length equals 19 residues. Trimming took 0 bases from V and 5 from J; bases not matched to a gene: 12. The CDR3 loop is CASSESISASGSDTGELFF. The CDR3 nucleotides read TGCGCCAGCAGTGAGTCGATATCTGCTAGCGGGAGCGATACCGGGGAGCTGTTTTTT.

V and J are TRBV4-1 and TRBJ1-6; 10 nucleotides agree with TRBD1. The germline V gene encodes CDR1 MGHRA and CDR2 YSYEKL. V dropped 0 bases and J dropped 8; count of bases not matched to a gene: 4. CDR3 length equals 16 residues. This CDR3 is CASSQDRTGGYSPLHF. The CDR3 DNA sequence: TGCGCCAGCAGCCAAGACAGGACAGGGGGTTATTCACCCCTCCACTTT.

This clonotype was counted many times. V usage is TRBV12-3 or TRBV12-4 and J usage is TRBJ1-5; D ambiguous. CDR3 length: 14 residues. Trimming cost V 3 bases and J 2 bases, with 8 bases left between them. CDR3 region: CASSLEPGNQPQHF. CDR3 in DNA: TGTGCCAGCAGTTTGGAACCGGGCAATCAGCCCCAGCATTTT.

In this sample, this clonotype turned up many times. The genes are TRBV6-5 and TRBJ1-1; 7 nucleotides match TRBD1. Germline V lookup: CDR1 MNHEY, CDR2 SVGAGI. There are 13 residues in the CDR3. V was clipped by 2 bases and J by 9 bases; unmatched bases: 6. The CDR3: CASSYRDSTQAFF. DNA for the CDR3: TGTGCCAGCAGTTACAGGGACAGTACCCAAGCTTTCTTT.

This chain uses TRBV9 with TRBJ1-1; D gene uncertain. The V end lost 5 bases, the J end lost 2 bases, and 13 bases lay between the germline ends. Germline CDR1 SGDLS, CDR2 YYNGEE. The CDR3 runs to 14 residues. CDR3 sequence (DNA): TGTGCCAGCAGTAGTCTGGACGGAAACACTGAAGCTTTCTTT. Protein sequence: CASSSLDGNTEAFF.

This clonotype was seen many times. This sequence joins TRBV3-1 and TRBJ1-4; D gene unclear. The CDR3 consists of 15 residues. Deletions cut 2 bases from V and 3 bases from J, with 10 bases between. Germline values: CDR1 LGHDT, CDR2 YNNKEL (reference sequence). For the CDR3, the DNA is TGTGCCAGCAGCCAAATTGGGAGATCTAATGAAAAACTGTTTTTT. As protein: CASSQIGRSNEKLFF.

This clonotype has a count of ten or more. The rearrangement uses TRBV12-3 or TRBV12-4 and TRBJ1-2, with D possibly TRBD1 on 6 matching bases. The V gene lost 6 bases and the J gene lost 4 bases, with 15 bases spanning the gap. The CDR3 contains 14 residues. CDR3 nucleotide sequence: TGTGCCAGCAGGGGGGCACTGGATGTCTATGGCTACACCTTC. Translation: CASRGALDVYGYTF.

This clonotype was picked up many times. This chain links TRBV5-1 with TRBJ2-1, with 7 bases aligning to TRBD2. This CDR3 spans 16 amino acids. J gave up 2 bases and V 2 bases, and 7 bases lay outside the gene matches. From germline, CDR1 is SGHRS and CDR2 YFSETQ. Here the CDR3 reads CASSLRVLAAYNEQFF. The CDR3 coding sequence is TGCGCCAGCAGCTTACGGGTTCTAGCGGCCTACAATGAGCAGTTCTTC.

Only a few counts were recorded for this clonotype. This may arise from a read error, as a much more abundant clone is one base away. The DNA of the CDR3 is TGTGCCAGCAGCTTTACCGGAACTAGCACAGATACGCAGTGTTTT. As protein: CASSFTGTSTDTQCF. This chain uses TRBV7-3 with TRBJ2-3, with D possibly being TRBD2 (6 bases). Per germline, CDR1 SGHTA and CDR2 FQGTGA. The CDR3 has 15 residues. The full variable domain, in which reference TRBV7-3 and TRBJ2-3 provide the parts outside the CDR3, is GAGVSQTPSNKVTEKGKYVELRCDPISGHTALYWYRQSLGQGPEFLIYFQGTGAADDSGLPNDRFFAVRPEGSVSTLKIQRTERGDSAVYLCASSFTGTSTDTQCFGPGTRLTVL.

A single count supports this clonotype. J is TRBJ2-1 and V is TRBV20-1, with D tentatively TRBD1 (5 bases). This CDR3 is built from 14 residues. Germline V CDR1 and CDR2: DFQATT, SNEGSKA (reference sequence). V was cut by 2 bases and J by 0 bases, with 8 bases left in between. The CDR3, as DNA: TGCAGTGCTAGATGGCAGGGCTCCTACAATGAGCAGTTCTTC. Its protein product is CSARWQGSYNEQFF.

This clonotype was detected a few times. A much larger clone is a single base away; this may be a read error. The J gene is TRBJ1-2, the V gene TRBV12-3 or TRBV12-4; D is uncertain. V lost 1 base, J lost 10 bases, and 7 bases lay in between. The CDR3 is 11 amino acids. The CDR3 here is CASSLGEDYTF. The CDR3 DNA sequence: TGTGCCAGCAGTTTAGGGGAAGACTACACCTTC.

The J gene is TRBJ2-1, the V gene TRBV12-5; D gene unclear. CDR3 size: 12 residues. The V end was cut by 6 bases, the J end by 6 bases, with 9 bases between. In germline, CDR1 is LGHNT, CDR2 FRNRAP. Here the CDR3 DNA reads TGTGCTAGTGGAAGTATGGTCAATGAGCAGTTCTTC. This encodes CASGSMVNEQFF. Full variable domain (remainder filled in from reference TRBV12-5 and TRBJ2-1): DARVTQTPRHKVTEMGQEVTMRCQPILGHNTVFWYRQTMMQGLELLAYFRNRAPLDDSGMPKDRFSAEMPDATLATLKIQPSEPRDSAVYFCASGSMVNEQFFGPGTRLTVL.

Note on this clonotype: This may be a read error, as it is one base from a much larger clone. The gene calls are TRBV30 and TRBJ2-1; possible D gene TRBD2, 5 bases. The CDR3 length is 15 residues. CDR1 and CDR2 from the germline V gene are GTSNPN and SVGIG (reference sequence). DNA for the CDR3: TGTGCCTGGAGTGTACGTGGCGGGTTGCACAATGATCAGTTCTTC. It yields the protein CAWSVRGGLHNDQFF.

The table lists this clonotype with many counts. The CDR3 region is CASSFSAGLPWGFASYNEQFF. The CDR3 DNA reads TGTGCCAGCAGCTTCTCGGCCGGGCTACCGTGGGGGTTTGCATCTTACAATGAGCAGTTCTTC. The chain uses TRBV7-9 and TRBJ2-1; D is tentatively TRBD1 or TRBD2 (5 bases each). Germline V gene data show CDR1 as SEHNR and CDR2 as FQNEAQ (reference sequence). The V end lost 3 bases, the J end lost 4 bases, and 31 bases lay between the germline ends. The CDR3 is 21 amino acids.

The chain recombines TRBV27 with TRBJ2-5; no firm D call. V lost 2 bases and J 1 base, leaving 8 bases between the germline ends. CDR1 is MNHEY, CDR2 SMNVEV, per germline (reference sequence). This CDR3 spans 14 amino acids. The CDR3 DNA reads TGTGCCAGCAGTTTAGGCTACGGCCAAGAGACCCAGTACTTC. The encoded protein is CASSLGYGQETQYF.

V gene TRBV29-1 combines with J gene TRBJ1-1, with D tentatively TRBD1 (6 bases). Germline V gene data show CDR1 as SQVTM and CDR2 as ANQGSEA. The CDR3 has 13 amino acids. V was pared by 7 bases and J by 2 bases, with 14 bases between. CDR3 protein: CSGTGTYNTEAFF. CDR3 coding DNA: TGCAGCGGCACCGGGACATACAACACTGAAGCTTTCTTT.

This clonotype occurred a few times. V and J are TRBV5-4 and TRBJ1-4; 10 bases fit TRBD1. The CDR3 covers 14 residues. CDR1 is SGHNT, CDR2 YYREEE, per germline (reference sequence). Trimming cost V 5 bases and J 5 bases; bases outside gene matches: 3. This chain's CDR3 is CASRSDRGNEKLFF. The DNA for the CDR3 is TGTGCCAGCAGATCGGACAGGGGGAATGAAAAACTGTTTTTT.

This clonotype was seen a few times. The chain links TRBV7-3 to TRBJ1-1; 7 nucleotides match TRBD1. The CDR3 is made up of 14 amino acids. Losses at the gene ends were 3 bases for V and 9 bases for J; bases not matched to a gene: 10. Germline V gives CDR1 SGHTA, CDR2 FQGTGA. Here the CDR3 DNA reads TGTGCCAGCAGCTTCACGGCCCCGGGACAGCAAGCTTTCTTT. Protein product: CASSFTAPGQQAFF.

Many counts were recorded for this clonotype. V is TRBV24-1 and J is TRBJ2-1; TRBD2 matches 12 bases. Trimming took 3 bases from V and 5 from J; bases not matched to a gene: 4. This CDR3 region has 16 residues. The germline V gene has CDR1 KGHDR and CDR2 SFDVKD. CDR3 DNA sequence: TGTGCCACCAGTGATCTGACTAGCGGGAGAAACAATGAGCAGTTCTTC. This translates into CATSDLTSGRNNEQFF.

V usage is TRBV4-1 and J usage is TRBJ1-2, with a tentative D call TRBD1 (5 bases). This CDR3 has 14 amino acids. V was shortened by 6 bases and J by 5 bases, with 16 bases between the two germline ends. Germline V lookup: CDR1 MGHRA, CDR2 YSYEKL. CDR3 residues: CASSGGETIYGYTF. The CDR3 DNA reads TGCGCCAGCAGTGGGGGGGAAACAATTTATGGCTACACCTTC.

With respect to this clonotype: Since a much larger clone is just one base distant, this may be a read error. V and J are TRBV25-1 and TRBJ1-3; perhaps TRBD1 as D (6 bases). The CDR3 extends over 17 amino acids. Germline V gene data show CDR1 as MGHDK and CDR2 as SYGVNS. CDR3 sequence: CASSEYTGGHSRNTIYF. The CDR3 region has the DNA TGTGCCAGCAGTGAATATACGGGGGGACACTCTAGAAACACCATATATTTT. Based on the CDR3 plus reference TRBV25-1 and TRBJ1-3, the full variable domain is EADIYQTPRYLVIGTGKKITLECSQTMGHDKMYWYQQDPGMELHLIHYSYGVNSTEKGDLSSESTVSRIRTEHFPLTLESARPSHTSQYLCASSEYTGGHSRNTIYFGEGSWLTVV.

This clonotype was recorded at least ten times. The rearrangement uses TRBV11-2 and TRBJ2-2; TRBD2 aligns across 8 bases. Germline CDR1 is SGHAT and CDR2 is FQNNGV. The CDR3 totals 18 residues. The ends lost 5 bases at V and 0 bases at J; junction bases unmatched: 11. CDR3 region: CASSTNPLTSANTGELFF. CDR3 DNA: TGTGCCAGCAGCACTAACCCCCTGACTAGCGCGAACACCGGGGAGCTGTTTTTT.

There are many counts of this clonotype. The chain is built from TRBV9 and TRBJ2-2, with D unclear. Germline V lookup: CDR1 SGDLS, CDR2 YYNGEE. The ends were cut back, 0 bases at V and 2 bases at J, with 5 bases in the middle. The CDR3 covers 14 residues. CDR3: CASSVVGNTGELFF. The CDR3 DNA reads TGTGCCAGCAGCGTAGTGGGAAACACCGGGGAGCTGTTTTTT.

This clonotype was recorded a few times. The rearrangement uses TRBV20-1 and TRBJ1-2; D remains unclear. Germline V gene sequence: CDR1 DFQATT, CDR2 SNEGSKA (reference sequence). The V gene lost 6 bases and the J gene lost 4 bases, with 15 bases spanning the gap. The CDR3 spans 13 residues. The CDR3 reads CSAGEEGGYGYTF. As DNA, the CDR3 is TGCAGTGCCGGAGAGGAGGGAGGCTATGGCTACACCTTC.